This T cell receptor (beta chain) was obtained from a study of OX40 agonist ivuxolimab in advanced cancers. Points from the study as a whole: Undetermined was the antigen specificity of the expanded peripheral T cells. More expanded clones were found, on average, in CD8+ than in CD4+ T cells. At 0.1 to 3.0 mg/kg and by week 6, clonal expansion occurred in CD4+ and CD8+ blood T cells.

Samples were taken at baseline and on day 1 of cycles 4 and 7. This clone was counted only a few times. What it binds is not known. The CDR3 runs to 15 residues. Germline V gene data show CDR1 as MNHNY and CDR2 as SVGAGI (reference sequence). V was shortened by 7 bases and J by 0 bases, with 15 bases between the two germline ends. Generated by immunoSEQ multiplex PCR, the TCRdb table keeps only in-frame clones and is missing some. The top ten hold 2.5% to 3% of the sample, which has fewer than 90,000 clones, 92% seen once. This sample comprised CD4+ or CD8+ T cells sorted from blood, obtained in a trial of the OX40 agonist ivuxolimab. The chain joins TRBV6-6 to TRBJ1-2; weak D call: TRBD1 (5 bases). The sequence was obtained from an adult with an advanced solid tumor such as melanoma, head and neck, liver or kidney cancer. CDR3 protein: CASTPGPASNYGYTF. The DNA for the CDR3 is TGTGCCAGCACCCCGGGGCCAGCTTCTAACTATGGCTACACCTTC.